A selection of T cell receptor beta chains follows, all from one sample in a study of immune evolution from preneoplasia to lung adenocarcinoma. Profiling relied on immunoSEQ multiplex PCR, and the TCRdb table lists in-frame clones only, not all of them. The table lists about 15,000 clones, roughly 80% of them singletons. What was sequenced was FFPE minimally invasive lung adenocarcinoma tissue. The source of these receptors is a person aged 65 to 85 with lung adenocarcinoma. The conserved cysteine and the conserved F or W are not part of the CDR3 here.

V: TRBV5-1; J: TRBJ2-2; CDR3: ASVDSENTGELF
V: TRBV7-9; J: TRBJ1-1; CDR3: ASSSEGLLNTEAF
V: TRBV29-1; J: TRBJ2-6; CDR3: SVEVGRGPPGANVLT
V: TRBV5-1; J: TRBJ1-4; CDR3: ASTKGQGALFNEKLF
V: TRBV7-6; J: TRBJ2-2; CDR3: ASGTPNTGELF
V: TRBV5-1; J: TRBJ1-3; CDR3: ASSLGQPSGNTIY
V: TRBV6-6; J: TRBJ2-1; CDR3: ASSYSLAGNEQF
V: TRBV29-1; J: TRBJ1-2; CDR3: SVLNWQNGYT
V: TRBV6-5; J: TRBJ2-3; CDR3: ASSPGTDTQY
V: TRBV9; J: TRBJ2-1; CDR3: ASSVEGGGVSEQF
V: TRBV9; J: TRBJ2-3; CDR3: ASSGQVAGDTQY
V: TRBV28; J: TRBJ2-3; CDR3: ASSLFEGRTDTQY
V: TRBV2; J: TRBJ1-5; CDR3: ASRLEGLSNQPQH
V: TRBV30; J: TRBJ2-3; CDR3: AWNQAGPTDTQY
V: TRBV7-2; J: TRBJ1-5; CDR3: ASSRYSNQPQH
V: TRBV27; J: TRBJ1-2; CDR3: ASSRTGTVIHGYT
V: TRBV6-4; J: TRBJ1-1; CDR3: ASSVTVNTEAF
V: TRBV5-6; J: TRBJ1-2; CDR3: ASSLGENYGYT
V: TRBV30; J: TRBJ1-6; CDR3: AWGTGSSPLH
V: TRBV4-1; J: TRBJ2-5; CDR3: ASSQGSGVGGETQY
V: TRBV2; J: TRBJ1-4; CDR3: ASRSEKLF
V: TRBV4-2; J: TRBJ2-7; CDR3: ASSSQTSGRYEQY
V: TRBV6-6; J: TRBJ1-2; CDR3: ASSYDRGYGYT
V: TRBV20-1; J: TRBJ2-5; CDR3: SARAGETQY
V: TRBV6-1; J: TRBJ2-2; CDR3: ASTYSESVTGELF
V: TRBV7-8; J: TRBJ1-2; CDR3: ASSLGTFYYGYT
V: TRBV28; J: TRBJ1-1; CDR3: ASSLPGRAEAF
V: TRBV28; J: TRBJ1-6; CDR3: ASSLWVGTYNSPLH
V: TRBV28; J: TRBJ1-1; CDR3: ASSARAPGDTEAF
V: TRBV6-1; J: TRBJ1-5; CDR3: ASSDPPREPQH
V: TRBV7-9; J: TRBJ2-7; CDR3: ASSFTSGRRDEQY
V: TRBV28; J: TRBJ1-4; CDR3: ASSTRDPALREKLF
V: TRBV5-4; J: TRBJ1-2; CDR3: ASAGQSYGYT
V: TRBV9; J: TRBJ2-2; CDR3: ASSVEPSGGLGGELF
V: TRBV7-2; J: TRBJ2-7; CDR3: ASSPGGARYEQY
V: TRBV27; J: TRBJ2-1; CDR3: ASRWDSSYNEQF
V: TRBV7-8; J: TRBJ2-7; CDR3: ASSLQGGEQY
V: TRBV29-1; J: TRBJ1-4; CDR3: SVDRGEKLF
V: TRBV18; J: TRBJ2-5; CDR3: ASSPVQQETQY
V: TRBV6-1; J: TRBJ1-4; CDR3: ASSDGRRTGDEKLF